In its sample, the clone carrying this TCR beta chain was seen a few times. What it binds is unknown. This entry belongs to a study of cytomegalovirus exposure and HLA in healthy donors. Study at large: Out of 300 to 500 genotyped donors, approximately 84% belonged to the Caucasian-associated ancestry cluster. The study, taken as a whole, reports: Upon later analysis, TCR association rates were observed to vary by HLA locus, being highest for DRB1 and lowest for HLA-C.

It was with 60 Vbeta and 13 Jbeta primers that the PCR ran. The assay was immunoSEQ multiplex PCR, and TCRdb's table has in-frame clones only and misses some. Of tens of thousands of clones in the sample, over 60% are singletons; the top ten hold roughly 23%. The source is a man aged 45-65 years in good health and CMV-seropositive. Sequenced sample: PBMCs.

CDR3 residues: CASSLDRATATYEQYF. CDR3 nucleotide sequence: TGTGCCAGCAGCTTGGACAGGGCTACGGCTACCTACGAGCAGTACTTC. The rearrangement joins TRBV5-4 to TRBJ2-7, with D possibly TRBD1 on 6 matching bases. This CDR3 has 16 residues. V was trimmed by 0 bases and J by 2 bases, leaving 15 bases between them. Germline V CDR1 and CDR2: SGHNT, YYREEE (reference sequence).